This T cell receptor (beta chain) came from a study of cytomegalovirus exposure and HLA in healthy donors. 60 Vbeta and 13 Jbeta primers were used in PCR. Clones were read by immunoSEQ multiplex PCR, and TCRdb kept only the in-frame ones, dropping some. Of around 200,000 clones listed, just over 75% are singletons. Germline trimming cut 5 bases from V and 7 bases from J; bases unmatched to any gene: 8. Germline CDR1 and CDR2: SGHTA and FQGNSA. CDR3 length equals 14 residues. Sequencing was done on a sample of PBMCs. The chain links TRBV7-2 to TRBJ1-5, with 7 bases matching TRBD1. This sequence was found in a man between 25 and 39 years old in good health and CMV-seronegative. CDR3 sequence: CASSPGQAWQPQHF. Written as DNA, the CDR3 is TGTGCCAGCAGCCCTGGACAGGCTTGGCAGCCCCAGCATTTT. The full variable domain, in which reference TRBV7-2 and TRBJ1-5 provide the parts outside the CDR3, is GAGVSQSPSNKVTEKGKDVELRCDPISGHTALYWYRQSLGQGLEFLIYFQGNSAPDKSGLPSDRFSAERTGGSVSTLTIQRTQQEDSAVYLCASSPGQAWQPQHFGDGTRLSIL.